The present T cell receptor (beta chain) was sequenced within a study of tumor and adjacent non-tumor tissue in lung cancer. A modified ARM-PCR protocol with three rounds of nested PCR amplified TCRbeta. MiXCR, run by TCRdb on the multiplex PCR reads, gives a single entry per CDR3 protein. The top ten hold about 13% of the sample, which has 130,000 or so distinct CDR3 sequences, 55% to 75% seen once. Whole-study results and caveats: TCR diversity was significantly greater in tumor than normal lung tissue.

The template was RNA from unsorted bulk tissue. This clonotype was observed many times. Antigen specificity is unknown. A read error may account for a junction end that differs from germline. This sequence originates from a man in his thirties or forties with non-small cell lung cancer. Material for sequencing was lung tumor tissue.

CDR3 region: CASSLDLTGVEQYF. The CDR3 nucleotides read TGTGCCAGCAGTTTGGACCTGACCGGGGTCGAGCAGTACTTC. The chain recombines TRBV5-5 with TRBJ2-7, with a tentative D call TRBD2 (5 bases). Germline V gives CDR1 SGHKS, CDR2 YYEKEE (reference sequence). The CDR3 sequence is 14 residues long.